This T cell receptor beta chain was documented in a study of blood T cell repertoires in COVID-19. CDR1 and CDR2 from the germline V gene are KGHSH and LQKENI. Losses at the gene ends were 3 bases for V and 2 bases for J; bases not matched to a gene: 7. The CDR3 covers 15 residues. Under the authors' procedure: Cell counts per sample came from amplifying reference gene primers. Assay used: immunoSEQ multiplex PCR; TCRdb lists only in-frame clones, some missing. D and trimming come from the DNA, and the V and J calls and clone size come from that table. The data contain around 270,000 clones, over 75% of them singletons. The Seattle site enrolled patients during active infection and followed them longitudinally.

The chain uses TRBV18 and TRBJ2-7; 7 nucleotides align to TRBD2. The TCR was taken from a human donor with COVID-19, enrolled during active disease. The donor label of this sample is uncertain. The sample was peripheral blood. CDR3 bases: TGTGCCAGCTCACCCCCGGCTAGCGGCACCTACGAGCAGTACTTC. Residues: CASSPPASGTYEQYF.